The present entry profiles one TCR beta chain with its context. The length of the CDR3 is 14 residues. Trimming stripped 1 base from V and 1 base from J, with 9 bases between. CDR1 SGHDT and CDR2 YYEEEE come from the germline V gene. As originally analysed: Filtering of immunoSEQ junctional sequences could not match full-length read filtering. TCRdb keeps only in-frame clones here, not all; method: immunoSEQ multiplex PCR. V, J and clone size reflect that table, while D and trimming were determined from the DNA. Of some 500,000 clones listed, 79% are singletons. The donors were adults (healthy and HIV-negative) with no recent acute infections or vaccinations. Caucasian adults living in Nashville, Tennessee, provided all samples. This entry belongs to a study of shared clonotypes between healthy human individuals. Looking at the study overall: In total, the donors were two women and a few men aged 18 to 49.

Sequenced sample: PBMCs. The receptor's source is a middle-aged woman in good health. Some clones in this sample may be carry-over from other donors' samples. The J gene is TRBJ2-7, the V gene TRBV5-6; maybe TRBD2 (5 bases). The DNA of the CDR3 is TGTGCCAGCAGCTTGTTGGGAGAGTCCTACGAGCAGTACTTC. This sequence encodes CASSLLGESYEQYF.